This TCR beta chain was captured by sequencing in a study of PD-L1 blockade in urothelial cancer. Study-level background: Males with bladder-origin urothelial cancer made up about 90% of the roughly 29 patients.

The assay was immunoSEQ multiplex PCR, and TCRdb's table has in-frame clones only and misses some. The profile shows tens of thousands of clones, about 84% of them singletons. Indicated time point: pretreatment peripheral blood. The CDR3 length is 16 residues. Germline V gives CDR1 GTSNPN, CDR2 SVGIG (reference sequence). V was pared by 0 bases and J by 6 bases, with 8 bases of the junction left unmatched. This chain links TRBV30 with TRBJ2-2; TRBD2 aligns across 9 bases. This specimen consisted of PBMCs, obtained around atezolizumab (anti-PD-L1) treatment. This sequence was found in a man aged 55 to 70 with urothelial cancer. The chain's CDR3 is CAWSVKRGVGSGELFF. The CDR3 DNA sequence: TGTGCCTGGAGTGTTAAGCGGGGGGTTGGTTCCGGGGAGCTGTTTTTT. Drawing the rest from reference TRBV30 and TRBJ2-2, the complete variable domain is SQTIHQWPATLVQPVGSPLSLECTVEGTSNPNLYWYRQAAGRGLQLLFYSVGIGQISSEVPQNLSASRPQDRQFILSSKKLLLSDSGFYLCAWSVKRGVGSGELFFGEGSRLTVL.